These 24 T cell receptor beta chains came from one sample sequenced in a study of control samples from healthy donors and cancer patients. Profiling relied on immunoSEQ multiplex PCR, and the TCRdb table lists in-frame clones only, not all of them. The sample lists fewer than 200,000 clones, 90% occurring once. Sequencing input: blood. These receptors were taken from a woman in her forties or fifties in good health.

This clone was observed once. V usage is TRBV6-2 or TRBV6-3 and J usage is TRBJ2-6; D is unclear. The V and J ends lost 3 bases and 3 bases respectively, with 9 bases between them. The CDR3 is 15 residues long. Germline V gene data show CDR1 as MNHEY and CDR2 as SVGEGT. Here the CDR3 reads CASSYWGRGANVLTF. Written as DNA, the CDR3 is TGTGCCAGCAGTTATTGGGGTCGTGGGGCCAACGTCCTGACTTTC.

V is TRBV5-1 and J is TRBJ2-3, with D possibly matching TRBD1 (5 bases). V was cut by 4 bases and J by 1 base, with 10 bases left in between. Per germline, CDR1 SGHRS and CDR2 YFSETQ. The CDR3 loop spans 14 amino acids. This CDR3 is CASSPGQGTDTQYF. The CDR3 DNA follows: TGCGCCAGCAGCCCCGGACAAGGCACAGATACGCAGTATTTT.

In this sample, this clone turned up a few times. The chain recombines TRBV28 with TRBJ1-1, with D perhaps matching TRBD1 (6 bases). Trimming shortened V by 4 bases and J by 11 bases, and 17 bases separated the two germline ends. CDR1 is MDHEN, CDR2 SYDVKM, per germline. The CDR3 consists of 13 residues. Written as DNA, the CDR3 is TGTGCCAGCAGTTGGGCGGGGGACATCTCGGCTTTCTTT. It translates to CASSWAGDISAFF.

The chain is built from TRBV27 and TRBJ2-3, with 8 bases fitting TRBD1. The CDR3 has 16 residues. After removal of 2 bases from V and 1 base from J, the junction contained 5 bases not matched to a gene. Germline assignment: CDR1 MNHEY and CDR2 SMNVEV (reference sequence). The CDR3 loop is CASSLGQGRGTDTQYF. The CDR3 DNA sequence: TGTGCCAGCAGTTTAGGACAGGGCAGGGGCACAGATACGCAGTATTTT.

This rearrangement joins TRBV7-2 to TRBJ2-5; D possibly corresponds to TRBD2 (5 bases). This CDR3 comprises 14 residues. Trimming removed 2 bases at V and 5 bases at J, with 12 bases between. CDR1 SGHTA and CDR2 FQGNSA come from the germline V gene. In DNA form, the CDR3 reads TGTGCCAGCAGCTTACTAGCCAGCCCCGAGACCCAGTACTTC. Residues: CASSLLASPETQYF.

This chain links TRBV28 with TRBJ1-2; 8 bases match TRBD1. Germline values: CDR1 MDHEN, CDR2 SYDVKM. V lost 4 bases, J lost 0 bases, and 7 bases stayed unmatched. The CDR3 spans 16 residues. The CDR3 sequence: CASSSIQQGANYGYTF. In DNA form, the CDR3 reads TGTGCCAGCAGTTCCATCCAACAGGGGGCTAACTATGGCTACACCTTC.

As concerns this clone: At one end, the junction sequence differs from germline, possibly due to a read error. This chain connects TRBV4-3 to TRBJ2-1; no definite D call. The CDR3 is 15 amino acids. Looked up from germline, CDR1 is LGHNA and CDR2 is YSLEER. The CDR3 region has the DNA TGCGCCAGCAGCCAAGATACGAAGGATTACAATGAGCAATTCTTC. This gives the protein CASSQDTKDYNEQFF.

The chain employs TRBV7-2 and TRBJ2-2; the match to TRBD1 covers 9 bases. V lost 4 bases and J lost 4; bases outside the gene matches: 7. Looked up from germline, CDR1 is SGHTA and CDR2 is FQGNSA. The CDR3 is 16 amino acids. CDR3 protein: CASSSRTGEVTGELFF. CDR3 coding DNA: TGTGCCAGCAGCTCTCGGACAGGGGAGGTCACCGGGGAGCTGTTTTTT.

The rearrangement links TRBV5-6 to TRBJ1-2, with a possible D match to TRBD1 (6 bases). This CDR3 contains 15 residues. Germline V gene lookup returns CDR1 SGHDT and CDR2 YYEEEE. Deletions cut 0 bases from V and 4 bases from J, with 13 bases between. The CDR3 here is CASSLEDRVLYGYTF. The CDR3 region has the DNA TGTGCCAGCAGCTTGGAGGACAGAGTCCTCTATGGCTACACCTTC.

To note about this clone: Relative to the germline gene, one junction end is altered; a read error may explain this. The chain links TRBV7-2 to TRBJ2-3; TRBD1 matches at 8 bases. The CDR3 runs 14 residues. The germline V gene has CDR1 SGHTA and CDR2 FQGNSA. CDR3 nucleotide sequence: TGTGCCAGCAGCTTAGGTCCCGGGACAGGTACGCAGTATTTT. Encoded protein: CASSLGPGTGTQYF.

The chain is built from TRBV10-3 and TRBJ2-1; TRBD2 matches 12 bases. Germline V gene sequence: CDR1 ENHRY, CDR2 SYGVKD. This CDR3 region has 15 residues. J lost 4 bases, V lost 6 bases, and 4 bases had no gene match. The CDR3 loop reads CAIRASGGGYNEQFF. In DNA form, the CDR3 reads TGTGCCATCAGGGCTAGCGGGGGGGGATACAATGAGCAGTTCTTC.

V and J are TRBV7-2 and TRBJ2-7, with no clear D. CDR3 length: 14 amino acids. V was cut by 1 base and J by 3 bases, with 10 bases left in between. From germline, CDR1 is SGHTA and CDR2 FQGNSA. The CDR3 DNA sequence: TGTGCCAGCAGCTTAGGGAGTCTAAGCTACGAGCAGTACTTC. Its translation: CASSLGSLSYEQYF.

The CDR3 loop reads CASRSGISPLHF. CDR3 DNA: TGTGCCAGCAGGTCAGGGATTTCACCCCTCCACTTT. The genes are TRBV27 and TRBJ1-6; possibly TRBD1 for D (5 bases). The CDR3 is 12 amino acids. Looked up from germline, CDR1 is MNHEY and CDR2 is SMNVEV (reference sequence). V lost 6 bases to trimming and J lost 9 bases, with 9 bases between them.

On this clone: Other DNA variants within this sample encode the same CDR3. The chain is built from TRBV12-3 or TRBV12-4 and TRBJ1-3; D not certain. This CDR3 is built from 12 residues. V was shortened by 3 bases and J by 3 bases, with 3 bases between the two germline ends. Written as DNA, the CDR3 is TGTGCCAGCAGTTTTGTTGGAAACACCATATATTTT. Its translation: CASSFVGNTIYF.

The genes are TRBV2 and TRBJ2-2; 9 nucleotides agree with TRBD1. The CDR3 loop spans 15 amino acids. The V gene's germline CDR1 is SNHLY and CDR2 FYNNEI. The trim removed 4 bases at V and 1 base at J, leaving 1 base unmatched. The DNA for the CDR3 is TGTGCCAGCAGTGGGGACAGGGTGAACACCGGGGAGCTGTTTTTT. The encoded protein is CASSGDRVNTGELFF. Full variable domain (missing parts from reference TRBV2 and TRBJ2-2): EPEVTQTPSHQVTQMGQEVILRCVPISNHLYFYWYRQILGQKVEFLVSFYNNEISEKSEIFDDQFSVERPDGSNFTLKIRSTKLEDSAMYFCASSGDRVNTGELFFGEGSRLTVL.

The chain carries TRBV9 and TRBJ2-1; 9 bases match TRBD2. The CDR3 length is 15 residues. In germline, CDR1 is SGDLS, CDR2 YYNGEE. Germline trimming cut 3 bases from V and 6 bases from J; bases unmatched to any gene: 7. The CDR3, as DNA: TGTGCCAGCAGCGCCCAGGGCGGGAGGGGCAATGAGCAGTTCTTC. Protein: CASSAQGGRGNEQFF.

In regard to this clone: Other DNA sequences of this sample code for an identical CDR3. The chain carries TRBV5-5 and TRBJ1-2; no definite D call. Looked up from germline, CDR1 is SGHKS and CDR2 is YYEKEE (reference sequence). The CDR3 is 15 amino acids. V shed 0 bases and J shed 3 bases, with 12 bases lying between them. The CDR3 is CASSLADGRDYGYTF. The DNA of the CDR3 is TGTGCCAGCAGCTTGGCGGACGGGAGGGACTATGGCTACACCTTC.

The chain is built from TRBV7-2 and TRBJ2-5; TRBD2 agrees at 10 bases. The CDR3 spans 15 residues. The V and J ends lost 2 bases and 5 bases, in that order; junction bases with no gene match: 5. The germline V gene has CDR1 SGHTA and CDR2 FQGNSA. Written as DNA, the CDR3 is TGTGCCAGCAGCTTAAATCTAGCGGGAGAGGAGACCCAGTACTTC. Translation: CASSLNLAGEETQYF.

The rearrangement uses TRBV28 and TRBJ2-7; 7 bases fit TRBD1. There are 15 residues in the CDR3. CDR1 and CDR2 from the germline V gene are MDHEN and SYDVKM. Germline trimming cut 3 bases from V and 0 bases from J; bases unmatched to any gene: 5. For the CDR3, the DNA is TGTGCCAGCAGTTTCGGGACAGCGAGCTCCTACGAGCAGTACTTC. Its translation is CASSFGTASSYEQYF. The full variable domain, its missing parts supplied by reference TRBV28 and TRBJ2-7, is DVKVTQSSRYLVKRTGEKVFLECVQDMDHENMFWYRQDPGLGLRLIYFSYDVKMKEKGDIPEGYSVSREKKERFSLILESASTNQTSMYLCASSFGTASSYEQYFGPGTRLTVT.

The chain carries TRBV19 and TRBJ1-4; D gene ambiguous. Trimming cost V 7 bases and J 8 bases, with 17 bases left between them. The length of the CDR3 is 14 residues. Germline V gene sequence: CDR1 LNHDA, CDR2 SQIVND (reference sequence). In DNA, the CDR3 is TGTGCCAGTAATAAAGCGGAGGCGTCCGAAAAACTGTTTTTT. It is translated as CASNKAEASEKLFF.

The chain carries TRBV4-1 and TRBJ2-5; 7 bases agree with TRBD2. This CDR3 contains 14 residues. CDR1 MGHRA and CDR2 YSYEKL come from the germline V gene. The trim removed 1 base at V and 5 bases at J, leaving 4 bases unmatched. CDR3 DNA: TGCGCCAGCAGCCAAGGGGGGGGAGGGGAGACCCAGTACTTC. Its protein is CASSQGGGGETQYF.

The gene calls are TRBV9 and TRBJ1-2; TRBD1 agrees at 10 bases. V shed 2 bases, J shed 6 bases, and the junction held 4 bases outside the gene matches. CDR1 and CDR2 from the germline V gene are SGDLS and YYNGEE. This CDR3 is built from 14 residues. CDR3 loop: CASSVTGGVNGYTF. CDR3 nucleotides: TGTGCCAGCAGCGTGACAGGGGGCGTTAATGGCTACACCTTC.

The chain couples TRBV11-2 to TRBJ2-1, with 8 bases identical to TRBD2. In germline, CDR1 is SGHAT, CDR2 FQNNGV. The CDR3 extends over 17 amino acids. V lost 5 bases and J lost 4; bases outside the gene matches: 13. CDR3 loop: CASSPRGGSGEYNEQFF. CDR3 bases: TGTGCCAGCAGCCCCCGGGGAGGTAGCGGGGAGTACAATGAGCAGTTCTTC.

The chain employs TRBV25-1 and TRBJ2-5; tentative D call: TRBD2 (6 bases). Germline CDR1 MGHDK, CDR2 SYGVNS. Trimming pared 7 bases from V and 5 bases from J, leaving 11 bases between. This CDR3 has 12 residues. CDR3 sequence: CASNGGRETQYF. In nucleotides, the CDR3 is TGTGCCAGCAATGGAGGGAGGGAGACCCAGTACTTC. The whole variable domain, remainder taken from reference TRBV25-1 and TRBJ2-5, is EADIYQTPRYLVIGTGKKITLECSQTMGHDKMYWYQQDPGMELHLIHYSYGVNSTEKGDLSSESTVSRIRTEHFPLTLESARPSHTSQYLCASNGGRETQYFGPGTRLLVL.